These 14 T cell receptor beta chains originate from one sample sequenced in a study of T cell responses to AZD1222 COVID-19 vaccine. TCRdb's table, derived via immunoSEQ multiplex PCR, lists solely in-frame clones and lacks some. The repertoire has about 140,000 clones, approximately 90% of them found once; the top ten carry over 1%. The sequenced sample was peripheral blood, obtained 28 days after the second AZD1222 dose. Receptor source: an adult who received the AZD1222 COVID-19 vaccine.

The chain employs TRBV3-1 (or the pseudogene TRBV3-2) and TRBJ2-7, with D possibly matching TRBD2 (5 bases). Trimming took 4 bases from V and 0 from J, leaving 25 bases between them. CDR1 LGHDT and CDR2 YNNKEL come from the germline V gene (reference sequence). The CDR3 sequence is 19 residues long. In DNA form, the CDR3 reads TGTGCCAGCAGCCCTATACCGCCGGGGATAGGGCAAAGCTCCTACGAGCAGTACTTC. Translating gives CASSPIPPGIGQSSYEQYF.

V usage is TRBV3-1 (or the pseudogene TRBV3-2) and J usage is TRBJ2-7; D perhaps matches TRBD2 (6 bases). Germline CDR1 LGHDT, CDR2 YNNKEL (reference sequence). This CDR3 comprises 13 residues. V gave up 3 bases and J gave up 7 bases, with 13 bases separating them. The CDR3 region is CASSHRLGGEQYF. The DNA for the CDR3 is TGTGCCAGCAGCCACCGACTAGGCGGGGAGCAGTACTTC.

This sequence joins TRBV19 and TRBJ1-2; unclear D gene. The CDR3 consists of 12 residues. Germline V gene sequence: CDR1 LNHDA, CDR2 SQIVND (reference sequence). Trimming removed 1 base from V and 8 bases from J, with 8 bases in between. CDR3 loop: CASSIANLGYTF. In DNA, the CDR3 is TGTGCCAGTAGTATAGCCAATCTGGGCTACACCTTC.

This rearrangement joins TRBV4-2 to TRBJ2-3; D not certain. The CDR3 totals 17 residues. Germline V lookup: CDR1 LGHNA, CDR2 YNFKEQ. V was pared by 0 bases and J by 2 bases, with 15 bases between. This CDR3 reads CASSQEFRREITDTQYF. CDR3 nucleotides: TGTGCCAGCAGCCAAGAATTCCGGCGAGAAATCACAGATACGCAGTATTTT.

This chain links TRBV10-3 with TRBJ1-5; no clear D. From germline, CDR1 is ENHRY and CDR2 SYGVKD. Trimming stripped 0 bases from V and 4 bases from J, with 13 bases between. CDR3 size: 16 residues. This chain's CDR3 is CAISESLGSPNQPQHF. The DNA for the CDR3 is TGTGCCATCAGTGAGTCGTTAGGGAGTCCAAATCAGCCCCAGCATTTT.

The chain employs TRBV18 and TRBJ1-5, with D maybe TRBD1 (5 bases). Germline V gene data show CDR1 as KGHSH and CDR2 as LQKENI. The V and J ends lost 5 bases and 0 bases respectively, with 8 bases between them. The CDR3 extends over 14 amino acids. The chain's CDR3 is CASSAGYSNQPQHF. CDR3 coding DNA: TGTGCCAGCTCAGCAGGGTATAGCAATCAGCCCCAGCATTTT.

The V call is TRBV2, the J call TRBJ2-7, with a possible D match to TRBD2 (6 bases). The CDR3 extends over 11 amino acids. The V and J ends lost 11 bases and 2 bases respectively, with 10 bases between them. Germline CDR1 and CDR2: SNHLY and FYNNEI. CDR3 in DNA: TGTGCCGGCGGGAAGACCTACGAGCAGTACTTC. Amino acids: CAGGKTYEQYF.

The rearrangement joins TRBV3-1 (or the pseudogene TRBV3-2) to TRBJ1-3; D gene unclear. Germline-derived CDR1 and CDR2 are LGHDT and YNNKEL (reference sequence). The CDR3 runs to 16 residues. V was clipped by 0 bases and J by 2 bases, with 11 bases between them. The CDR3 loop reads CASSQDKADTGNTIYF. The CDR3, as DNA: TGTGCCAGCAGCCAAGATAAGGCAGACACTGGAAACACCATATATTTT.

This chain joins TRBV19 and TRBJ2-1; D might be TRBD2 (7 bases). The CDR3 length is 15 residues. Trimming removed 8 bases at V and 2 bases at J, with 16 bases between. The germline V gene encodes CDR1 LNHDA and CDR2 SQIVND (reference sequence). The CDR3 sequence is CASQREGEAYNEQFF. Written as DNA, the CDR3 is TGTGCCAGTCAAAGGGAGGGGGAGGCCTACAATGAGCAGTTCTTC. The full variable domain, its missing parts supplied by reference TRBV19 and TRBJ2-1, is DGGITQSPKYLFRKEGQNVTLSCEQNLNHDAMYWYRQDPGQGLRLIYYSQIVNDFQKGDIAEGYSVSREKKESFPLTVTSAQKNPTAFYLCASQREGEAYNEQFFGPGTRLTVL.

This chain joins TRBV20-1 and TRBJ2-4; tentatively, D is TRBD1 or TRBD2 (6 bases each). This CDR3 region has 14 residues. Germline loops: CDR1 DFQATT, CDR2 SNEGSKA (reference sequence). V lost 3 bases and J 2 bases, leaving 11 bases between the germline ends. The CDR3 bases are TGCAGTGCTAGTTCGGGGGCGTCCAAAAACATTCAGTACTTC. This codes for CSASSGASKNIQYF.

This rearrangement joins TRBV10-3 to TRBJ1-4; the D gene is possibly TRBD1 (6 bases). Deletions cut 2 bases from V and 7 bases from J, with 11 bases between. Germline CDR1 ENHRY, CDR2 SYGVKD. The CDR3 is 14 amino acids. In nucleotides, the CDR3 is TGTGCCATCAGTGAGGCAAGGGGGAGTGAAAAACTGTTTTTT. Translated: CAISEARGSEKLFF.

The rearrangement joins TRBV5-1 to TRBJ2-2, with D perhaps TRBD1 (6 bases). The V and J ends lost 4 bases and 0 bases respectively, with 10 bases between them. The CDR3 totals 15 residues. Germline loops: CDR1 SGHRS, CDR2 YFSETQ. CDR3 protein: CASSLTGSNTGELFF. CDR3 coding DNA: TGCGCCAGCAGCCTAACAGGGTCGAACACCGGGGAGCTGTTTTTT.

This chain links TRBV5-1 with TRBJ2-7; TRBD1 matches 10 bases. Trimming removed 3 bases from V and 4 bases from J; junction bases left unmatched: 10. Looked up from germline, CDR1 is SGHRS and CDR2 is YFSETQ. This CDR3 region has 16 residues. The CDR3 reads CASSSGRGTGDYEQYF. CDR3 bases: TGCGCCAGCAGCTCCGGACGTGGGACAGGGGATTACGAGCAGTACTTC.

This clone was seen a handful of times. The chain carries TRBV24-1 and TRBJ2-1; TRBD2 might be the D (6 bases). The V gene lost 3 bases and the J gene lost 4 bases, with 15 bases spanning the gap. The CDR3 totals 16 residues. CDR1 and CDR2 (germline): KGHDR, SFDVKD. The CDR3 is CATSDPELEGYNEQFF. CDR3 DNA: TGTGCCACCAGTGATCCCGAGTTGGAGGGATACAATGAGCAGTTCTTC.